These 10 T cell receptor beta chains came from one sample sequenced in a study of cytomegalovirus exposure and HLA in healthy donors. The PCR was carried out with 60 Vbeta primers and 13 Jbeta primers. Clones were sequenced by immunoSEQ multiplex PCR, and TCRdb holds only the in-frame ones, with some missing. The table records approximately 160,000 clones, about 70% of them present only once. The material sequenced was PBMCs. These receptors were taken from a woman under 30 in good health and CMV-seropositive.

This clone has just one count. Other DNA sequences in the same sample also yield this CDR3. V and J are TRBV18 and TRBJ1-1, with TRBD1 as a possible D gene (6 bases). CDR3 size: 13 residues. V was cut by 3 bases and J by 1 base, with 6 bases left in between. CDR1 and CDR2 from the germline V gene are KGHSH and LQKENI. CDR3 protein: CASSPGQNTEAFF. CDR3 nucleotide sequence: TGTGCCAGCTCACCGGGACAGAACACTGAAGCTTTCTTT.

In its sample, this clone was seen a few times. The chain joins TRBV7-9 to TRBJ1-4, with 8 bases lining up with TRBD1. V was clipped by 5 bases and J by 4 bases; unmatched bases: 6. The CDR3 is made up of 15 amino acids. CDR1 is SEHNR, CDR2 FQNEAQ, per germline (reference sequence). The CDR3 protein is CASSLTGQGNEKLFF. DNA for the CDR3: TGTGCCAGCAGCCTCACCGGACAGGGTAATGAAAAACTGTTTTTT. The entire variable domain, with the rest obtained from reference TRBV7-9 and TRBJ1-4, is as follows: DTGVSQNPRHKITKRGQNVTFRCDPISEHNRLYWYRQTLGQGPEFLTYFQNEAQLEKSRLLSDRFSAERPKGSFSTLEIQRTEQGDSAMYLCASSLTGQGNEKLFFGSGTQLSVL.

V is TRBV5-1 and J is TRBJ1-1; tentatively, D is TRBD1 (5 bases). V was cut by 4 bases and J by 4 bases, with 14 bases left in between. The CDR3 spans 14 residues. Germline-derived CDR1 and CDR2 are SGHRS and YFSETQ. The CDR3 DNA is TGCGCCAGCAGCCTGGAGGGGAAAATCACTGAAGCTTTCTTT. Translation gives CASSLEGKITEAFF.

V usage is TRBV30 and J usage is TRBJ1-2; D ambiguous. Deletions cut 4 bases from V and 0 bases from J, with 9 bases between. The CDR3 totals 13 residues. Germline CDR1 is GTSNPN and CDR2 is SVGIG (reference sequence). The CDR3 DNA follows: TGTGCCTGGAAGAGGTCAGCTAACTATGGCTACACCTTC. Translated: CAWKRSANYGYTF.

The chain employs TRBV2 and TRBJ1-5, with TRBD1 matching 7 bases. Germline V CDR1 and CDR2: SNHLY, FYNNEI. V was clipped by 7 bases and J by 5 bases; unmatched bases: 5. The CDR3 contains 13 residues. In DNA, the CDR3 is TGTGCCAGCACCCCGACAGGGTATCAGCCCCAGCATTTT. This translates into CASTPTGYQPQHF.

V is TRBV7-2 and J is TRBJ2-2, with 8 bases aligning to TRBD1. CDR1 SGHTA and CDR2 FQGNSA come from the germline V gene. With 0 bases clipped from V and 4 bases from J, the junction kept 7 bases outside the gene matches. CDR3 length: 17 residues. The CDR3 sequence is CASSLAGQGIATGELFF. For the CDR3, the DNA is TGTGCCAGCAGCTTAGCCGGACAGGGAATAGCCACCGGGGAGCTGTTTTTT.

The rearrangement uses TRBV30 and TRBJ1-2; 10 positions match TRBD1. V shed 0 bases and J 2 bases; nucleotides not matched to a gene: 3. Looked up from germline, CDR1 is GTSNPN and CDR2 is SVGIG (reference sequence). The CDR3 sequence is 15 residues long. For the CDR3, the DNA is TGTGCCTGGAGTGTGGGGGACAGGGGAAACTATGGCTACACCTTC. Translation gives CAWSVGDRGNYGYTF.

The chain links TRBV6-6 to TRBJ2-6, with 7 bases lining up with TRBD2. The trim removed 5 bases at V and 8 bases at J, leaving 6 bases unmatched. The CDR3 has 14 residues. Germline CDR1 MNHNY, CDR2 SVGAGI (reference sequence). CDR3 sequence: CASSRTGGTNVLTF. The CDR3 bases are TGTGCCAGCAGTCGCACGGGGGGAACCAACGTCCTGACTTTC.

The V and J genes are TRBV4-2 and TRBJ2-5; tentative D call: TRBD2 (6 bases). The CDR3 totals 18 residues. Trimming removed 0 bases at V and 0 bases at J, with 17 bases between. Germline CDR1 reads LGHNA; CDR2 reads YNFKEQ. CDR3 loop: CASSQDLKLALYQETQYF. The CDR3 DNA sequence: TGTGCCAGCAGCCAAGACTTAAAACTAGCTCTGTACCAAGAGACCCAGTACTTC.

V is TRBV27 and J is TRBJ2-1; 7 bases map to TRBD2. Germline CDR1 is MNHEY and CDR2 is SMNVEV (reference sequence). Germline trimming cut 4 bases from V and 3 bases from J; bases unmatched to any gene: 6. The CDR3 spans 15 residues. CDR3 bases: TGTGCCAGCAGTTATGCTAGCGGTCTCTACAATGAGCAGTTCTTC. This translates into CASSYASGLYNEQFF.